The rows below give T cell receptor beta chains drawn from one sample of a study of T cell responses to AZD1222 COVID-19 vaccine. The repertoire was sequenced with immunoSEQ multiplex PCR; TCRdb's copy has only in-frame clones and lacks some. Of fewer than 150,000 clones listed, just over 90% were seen once; the top ten hold 3.4%. Source: peripheral blood, taken on day 0 of AZD1222 vaccination. All receptors derive from an adult in good health. Each CDR3 is given with its conserved first and last residue. Fields, in order: D gene, V gene, J gene, CDR3 protein, CDR3 DNA. D genes are given only for firm matches.

.	TRBV7-9	TRBJ1-1	CASSLSGGTRGTEAFF	TGTGCCAGCAGCCTGAGCGGTGGGACCCGGGGCACTGAAGCTTTCTTT
TRBD2	TRBV29-1	TRBJ2-2	CSVDRGGGNTGELFF	TGCAGCGTTGATCGGGGCGGGGGGAACACCGGGGAGCTGTTTTTT
.	TRBV6-5	TRBJ1-6	CASSEMLGSPLHF	TGTGCCAGCAGCGAGATGTTGGGTTCACCCCTCCACTTT
.	TRBV6-5	TRBJ1-2	CASSYEWAEGVYGYTF	TGTGCCAGCAGTTATGAATGGGCTGAAGGGGTCTATGGCTACACCTTC
.	TRBV7-9	TRBJ1-6	CASSLVQSSLHF	TGTGCCAGCAGCTTAGTACAGTCTTCCCTCCACTTT
TRBD1	TRBV23-1	TRBJ1-3	CASSRYRGSGNTIYF	TGCGCCAGCAGTCGGTACAGGGGATCTGGAAACACCATATATTTT
.	TRBV18	TRBJ2-6	CASRPLPAGANVLTF	TGTGCCAGCCGGCCCCTCCCGGCCGGGGCCAACGTCCTGACTTTC
.	TRBV6-1	TRBJ1-1	CASSDGGKAFF	TGTGCCAGCAGTGATGGGGGTAAAGCTTTCTTT
.	TRBV21-1	TRBJ1-2	CASSKVWTGACGYTF	TGTGCCAGCAGCAAAGTTTGGACAGGGGCATGTGGCTACACCTTC
.	TRBV4-2	TRBJ2-7	CASSQVGSSLYF	TGTGCCAGCAGCCAGGTCGGGTCTAGCCTGTACTTC
.	TRBV5-1	TRBJ2-1	CASSLGQGTYNEQFF	TGCGCCAGCAGCTTGGGGCAGGGGACTTACAATGAGCAGTTCTTC
.	TRBV7-9	TRBJ2-2	CASSFSSLMFDTGELFF	TGTGCCAGCAGCTTTTCTTCCTTAATGTTTGACACCGGGGAGCTGTTTTTT